This TCR beta chain was captured by sequencing in a study of early T cells in non-severe SARS-CoV-2 infection. TCRdb re-called the 5' RACE reads through MiXCR, storing one row per CDR3 protein. The sample yields fewer than 80,000 distinct CDR3 sequences, about 11% seen once. Germline assignment: CDR1 SGHTA and CDR2 FQGNSA. The CDR3 has 13 amino acids. V was clipped by 1 base and J by 10 bases, with 13 bases between them. Here the sequenced sample was whole blood, taken at baseline. This receptor was obtained from an adult who was a healthcare worker with PCR-confirmed SARS-CoV-2 infection or an uninfected control (not recorded which). This chain links TRBV7-2 with TRBJ1-1, with D possibly being TRBD1 (6 bases). CDR3 amino acids: CASSLGPSQGAFF. The CDR3 region has the DNA TGTGCCAGCAGCTTAGGCCCGTCACAGGGAGCTTTCTTT.